One and the same sample provided the 2 T cell receptor beta chains below, sequenced in a study of blood T cell repertoires in COVID-19. The assay was immunoSEQ multiplex PCR, and TCRdb's table has in-frame clones only and misses some. This sample has about 220,000 clones, with about 80% found just once. The sequenced sample was PBMCs or T cells enriched from blood (not recorded which). These receptor sequences come from a woman in her forties who had been exposed to COVID-19.

This sequence joins TRBV28 and TRBJ2-7; 8 bases fit TRBD2. Germline V gives CDR1 MDHEN, CDR2 SYDVKM. The junction had 9 bases not matched to a gene; V was cut back by 4 bases and J by 4 bases. The CDR3 contains 15 residues. CDR3 in DNA: TGTGCCAGCAGTTCACCTCGCGGGGGGAAGTACGAGCAGTACTTC. This codes for CASSSPRGGKYEQYF.

This chain links TRBV11-2 with TRBJ2-7; 7 nucleotides line up with TRBD1. The germline V gene encodes CDR1 SGHAT and CDR2 FQNNGV. The CDR3 is 16 amino acids. Germline trimming cut 5 bases from V and 5 bases from J; bases unmatched to any gene: 15. The CDR3 sequence: CASSLKPTGLGHEQYF. The CDR3 DNA reads as TGTGCCAGCAGCCTAAAACCGACAGGGCTCGGCCACGAGCAGTACTTC.